This T cell receptor (beta chain) is drawn from a study of blood T cell repertoires in COVID-19. Study-wide background: There were acute and convalescent COVID-19 samples, and they came from the United States, Italy and Spain. T cells, B-cell-depleted T cells, or PBMCs supplied cDNA or gDNA.

Losses at the gene ends were 2 bases for V and 7 bases for J; bases not matched to a gene: 1. Germline assignment: CDR1 MGHRA and CDR2 YSYEKL. The CDR3 runs 12 residues. Original methodology: Researchers report that nucleated cell counts were estimated from reference gene primer amplification. Generated by immunoSEQ multiplex PCR, the TCRdb table keeps only in-frame clones and is missing some. For V, J and clone size, that table is used; D and trimming come from the DNA. The sample yields fewer than 200,000 clones, about 85% seen once. The sequenced sample was peripheral blood. This chain links TRBV4-1 with TRBJ1-2; 7 bases are shared with TRBD1. This receptor was taken from a human donor with acute or convalescent COVID-19. The donor label of this sample is uncertain. The DNA of the CDR3 is TGCGCCAGCAGCCAAAACAGGGGTGGCTACACCTTC. Amino acid sequence: CASSQNRGGYTF.